This TCR beta chain was found in a study of blood T cell repertoires in COVID-19. On the study more broadly: PBMCs, B-cell-depleted T cells, or T cells were the source of the cDNA or gDNA that made up the material.

In the study's own analysis: Cell counts per sample came from amplifying reference gene primers. The assay was immunoSEQ multiplex PCR, and TCRdb's table has in-frame clones only and misses some. V and J calls and clone size are those listed in that table; D and trimming were worked out from the DNA. The sample comprises over 100,000 clones, 70% to 90% of which are singletons, and around 4.2% rests with the top ten. The CDR3 contains 15 residues. V dropped 5 bases and J dropped 0 bases, with 14 bases sitting between them. Germline-derived CDR1 and CDR2 are PRHDT and FYEKMQ (reference sequence). The TCR sequence derives from a man aged 40-55 years with acute or convalescent COVID-19. What was sequenced was peripheral blood. This chain connects TRBV13 to TRBJ2-7, with TRBD1 as a possible D gene (6 bases). For the CDR3, the DNA is TGTGCCAGCAGCGTGACAGGCCAGAGCTCCTACGAGCAGTACTTC. Amino acid sequence: CASSVTGQSSYEQYF. Full variable domain (missing parts from reference TRBV13 and TRBJ2-7): AAGVIQSPRHLIKEKRETATLKCYPIPRHDTVYWYQQGPGQDPQFLISFYEKMQSDKGSIPDRFSAQQFSDYHSELNMSSLELGDSALYFCASSVTGQSSYEQYFGPGTRLTVT.